The next 18 T cell receptor beta chains were all read from a single sample in a study of cytomegalovirus exposure and HLA in healthy donors. Vbeta (60) and Jbeta (13) primers were used in the PCR. The table came from immunoSEQ multiplex PCR; TCRdb's copy has only in-frame clones and leaves some out. This repertoire shows roughly 100,000 clones, approximately 66% found once; its top ten account for more than 3%. The sequenced material came from PBMCs. Source of these receptors: a woman aged 50 to 65 in good health and CMV-seronegative.

This chain joins TRBV14 and TRBJ1-4; the D gene is possibly TRBD1 (5 bases). V lost 5 bases and J 8 bases, leaving 18 bases between the germline ends. The germline gives CDR1 SGHDN, CDR2 FVKESK. The CDR3 totals 15 residues. The CDR3 coding sequence is TGTGCCAGCAGCTTCCTTACGGGGGGACGCGAAAAACTGTTTTTT. It yields the protein CASSFLTGGREKLFF.

A few counts support this clone. The chain is built from TRBV4-3 and TRBJ1-1, with a tentative D call TRBD1 (6 bases). Germline V gives CDR1 LGHNA, CDR2 YSLEER. CDR3 length: 17 amino acids. V was cut by 6 bases and J by 3 bases, with 23 bases left in between. The CDR3 DNA sequence: TGCGCCAGCAGACAAAAGGGGAGGGGGATCGGGGACACTGAAGCTTTCTTT. It translates to CASRQKGRGIGDTEAFF.

This clone has just a few counts. The V call is TRBV12-5, the J call TRBJ2-7; tentative D call: TRBD1 (5 bases). From germline, CDR1 is LGHNT and CDR2 FRNRAP. The CDR3 runs 16 residues. V was cut by 6 bases and J by 0 bases, with 18 bases left in between. This CDR3 is CASGPLRTPPSYEQYF. CDR3 nucleotides: TGTGCTAGTGGCCCCCTTCGGACACCTCCCTCCTACGAGCAGTACTTC.

The rearrangement uses TRBV4-1 and TRBJ2-7; 8 nucleotides line up with TRBD2. CDR1 and CDR2 from the germline V gene are MGHRA and YSYEKL. V lost 1 base, J lost 3 bases, and 8 bases stayed unmatched. CDR3 length equals 16 residues. The CDR3 reads CASSQVAAGGVYEQYF. In nucleotides, the CDR3 is TGCGCCAGCAGCCAAGTCGCGGCGGGGGGAGTCTACGAGCAGTACTTC.

V is TRBV7-3 and J is TRBJ2-1; TRBD2 matches 11 bases. V gave up 5 bases and J gave up 14 bases; unmatched junction bases: 8. The CDR3 runs 13 residues. Germline CDR1 is SGHTA and CDR2 is FQGTGA. CDR3 amino acids: CASSPGTSGRKFF. CDR3 nucleotide sequence: TGTGCCAGCAGCCCCGGGACTAGCGGCCGTAAGTTCTTC.

This clone came up a few times. The chain combines TRBV2 with TRBJ2-2; no firm D call. Per germline, CDR1 SNHLY and CDR2 FYNNEI. The CDR3 runs to 14 residues. V was pared by 5 bases and J by 2 bases, with 9 bases between. CDR3 in amino acids: CASSLRLNTGELFF. CDR3 bases: TGTGCCAGCAGTCTCAGGCTAAACACCGGGGAGCTGTTTTTT.

The chain combines TRBV7-6 with TRBJ1-6; D gene ambiguous. Germline-derived CDR1 and CDR2 are SGHVS and FNYEAQ. The CDR3 is made up of 17 amino acids. Trimming took 1 base from V and 4 from J, leaving 14 bases between them. In DNA form, the CDR3 reads TGTGCCAGCAGCTTAGGTGGTTGGGAGGCGTATAATTCACCCCTCCACTTT. Protein product: CASSLGGWEAYNSPLHF.

In the case of this clone: This same CDR3 is encoded by further DNA sequences in the sample. The gene calls are TRBV5-1 and TRBJ2-5; 9 positions match TRBD2. Looked up from germline, CDR1 is SGHRS and CDR2 is YFSETQ. The CDR3 has 14 amino acids. Trimming removed 4 bases from V and 2 bases from J; junction bases left unmatched: 3. CDR3 DNA sequence: TGCGCCAGCAGCGCGACTAGCGGACAAGAGACCCAGTACTTC. Residues: CASSATSGQETQYF.

This clone has only one observation. J is TRBJ2-3 and V is TRBV4-2, with TRBD2 matching over 11 bases. Germline CDR1 LGHNA, CDR2 YNFKEQ. V lost 0 bases and J lost 4; bases outside the gene matches: 9. The length of the CDR3 is 18 residues. CDR3: CASSQDPQGLAVSDTQYF. In DNA, the CDR3 is TGTGCCAGCAGCCAAGATCCCCAGGGACTAGCGGTCTCAGATACGCAGTATTTT.

This chain links TRBV5-1 with TRBJ1-1, with a weak D call TRBD1 (5 bases). From germline, CDR1 is SGHRS and CDR2 YFSETQ. Between the trimmed V and J ends, which lost 7 bases and 1 base, there was a span of 14 bases. This CDR3 comprises 14 residues. CDR3 DNA: TGCGCCAGCCGTGGGACTACAGGGAACACTGAAGCTTTCTTT. It is translated as CASRGTTGNTEAFF.

Concerning this clone: The junction does not match germline at one end; this may be a read error. This chain uses TRBV10-3 with TRBJ1-1; D uncertain. Germline assignment: CDR1 ENHRY and CDR2 SYGVKD. This CDR3 is built from 13 residues. The DNA for the CDR3 is TGTGCCATCATGGGTAAAGCTGCGACTGAAACTTTCTTT. Translated: CAIMGKAATETFF.

The chain is built from TRBV10-3 and TRBJ2-7; D possibly corresponds to TRBD1 (6 bases). Trimming removed 8 bases at V and 5 bases at J, with 10 bases between. Looked up from germline, CDR1 is ENHRY and CDR2 is SYGVKD. The CDR3 totals 11 residues. The CDR3 region is CAIGQGHEQYF. The CDR3 bases are TGTGCCATCGGGCAGGGGCACGAGCAGTACTTC.

The chain has TRBV5-1 and TRBJ1-6; D possibly corresponds to TRBD1 (6 bases). The V end was cut by 1 base, the J end by 14 bases, with 16 bases between. CDR1 is SGHRS and CDR2 is YFSETQ in the germline V gene. This CDR3 spans 14 amino acids. CDR3 sequence reads: CASSLYRTDGTLHF. In nucleotides, the CDR3 is TGCGCCAGCAGCTTGTATCGGACAGACGGAACCCTCCACTTT. Together with reference TRBV5-1 and TRBJ1-6, the CDR3 gives the full variable domain: KAGVTQTPRYLIKTRGQQVTLSCSPISGHRSVSWYQQTPGQGLQFLFEYFSETQRNKGNFPGRFSGRQFSNSRSEMNVSTLELGDSALYLCASSLYRTDGTLHFGNGTRLTVT.

The chain joins TRBV19 to TRBJ2-1; D is perhaps TRBD1 (5 bases). V was clipped by 1 base and J by 5 bases, with 12 bases between them. Germline V lookup: CDR1 LNHDA, CDR2 SQIVND (reference sequence). The CDR3 totals 15 residues. CDR3 loop: CASSIGSQGDNEQFF. The CDR3 region has the DNA TGTGCCAGTAGTATAGGCAGCCAAGGGGACAATGAGCAGTTCTTC.

Points on this clone: A junction end diverges from the germline sequence, so it may reflect a read error. The rearrangement links TRBV7-9 to TRBJ2-1; 8 positions match TRBD2. The CDR3 contains 16 residues. Per germline, CDR1 SEHNR and CDR2 FQNEAQ (reference sequence). The CDR3 nucleotides read TGTTCCAGCAGCTCACGGGGGGGGGCCTCCTACAATGAGCAGTTCTTC. It encodes CSSSSRGGASYNEQFF.

In DNA form, the CDR3 reads TGTGCCAGCAGGACTTCACTGAACACTGAAGCTTTCTTT. Translation gives CASRTSLNTEAFF. This sequence joins TRBV6-5 and TRBJ1-1; D uncertain. This CDR3 comprises 13 residues. V shed 6 bases and J shed 0 bases, with 8 bases lying between them. The V gene's germline CDR1 is MNHEY and CDR2 SVGAGI.

This clone has just a few counts. J is TRBJ1-5 and V is TRBV6-5; D perhaps matches TRBD1 (5 bases). The CDR3 spans 14 residues. Germline V CDR1 and CDR2: MNHEY, SVGAGI. The V and J ends lost 6 bases and 9 bases respectively, with 18 bases between them. CDR3 nucleotide sequence: TGTGCCAGCAGGCGCGACAGATCCAGTTCGCCCCAGCATTTT. Translated, it gives CASRRDRSSSPQHF.

With regard to this clone: At one boundary the junction diverges from the germline segment, which might be a read error. The chain uses TRBV29-1 and TRBJ1-1, with D possibly being TRBD1 (6 bases). The germline V gene has CDR1 SQVTM and CDR2 ANQGSEA. CDR3 length equals 10 residues. CDR3 bases: TGCAGCGCGGCCGGGACACAGAAAATCTTT. This translates into CSAAGTQKIF.